The 5 T cell receptor beta chains in this list originate from one sample, sequenced in a study of T cell responses to AZD1222 COVID-19 vaccine. The method was immunoSEQ multiplex PCR; TCRdb's version includes in-frame clones alone and lacks a portion of them. Among some 200,000 clones listed, approximately 91% were seen once. The sample was peripheral blood, taken 28 days after the second AZD1222 dose. The receptor set was obtained from an adult who received the AZD1222 COVID-19 vaccine.

J is TRBJ2-2 and V is TRBV5-5; D is uncertain. V shed 1 base and J shed 1 base, with 11 bases lying between them. Per germline, CDR1 SGHKS and CDR2 YYEKEE (reference sequence). CDR3 length equals 16 residues. The CDR3 loop is CASSLLGLGNTGELFF. The CDR3 nucleotides read TGTGCCAGCAGCTTGTTAGGTCTCGGGAACACCGGGGAGCTGTTTTTT.

V gene TRBV11-1 combines with J gene TRBJ1-2; D unresolved. The V and J ends lost 5 bases and 5 bases respectively, with 15 bases between them. This CDR3 contains 14 residues. CDR1 and CDR2 from the germline V gene are SGHAT and FQDESV (reference sequence). In nucleotides, the CDR3 is TGTGCCAGCAGCCAAGAAGGAGCATGGTATGGCTACACCTTC. It specifies CASSQEGAWYGYTF.

This clone was counted a few times. The V call is TRBV19, the J call TRBJ2-1; D is undetermined. The CDR3 has 15 amino acids. Germline-derived CDR1 and CDR2 are LNHDA and SQIVND (reference sequence). The V gene lost 1 base and the J gene lost 0 bases, with 7 bases spanning the gap. The CDR3 is CASSIGFDSYNEQFF. The DNA of the CDR3 is TGTGCCAGTAGTATAGGTTTCGACTCCTACAATGAGCAGTTCTTC.

This clone came up once. The CDR3 DNA reads TGTGCCAGCAGTCCCGGACCGGCGGACTCCTACAATGAGCAGTTCTTC. This gives the protein CASSPGPADSYNEQFF. V and J are TRBV28 and TRBJ2-1; unclear D gene. Germline V lookup: CDR1 MDHEN, CDR2 SYDVKM. Trimming removed 5 bases from V and 0 bases from J, with 14 bases in between. The CDR3 sequence is 16 residues long.

This chain joins TRBV2 and TRBJ2-3; D is ambiguous. Trimming removed 4 bases at V and 3 bases at J, with 8 bases between. CDR3 length: 13 residues. Germline assignment: CDR1 SNHLY and CDR2 FYNNEI. The CDR3 region is CASSVGRTDTQYF. DNA for the CDR3: TGTGCCAGCAGTGTCGGACGGACAGATACGCAGTATTTT.